The 24 T cell receptor beta chains reported below all come from one sample, sequenced in a study of vaccination and CD4 T cells after COVID-19. The assay that was used to sequence DNA from cultured CD4+ T cells was the Oncomine TCR Beta short-read assay. TCRdb called the PCR reads again in MiXCR, with one record for every CDR3 protein. The sample lists about 3,300 distinct CDR3 sequences, 76% occurring once. No cognate antigen is known for these TCRs. Documented treatment: roughly ten-day PBMC culture with coronavirus spike peptide pools or control peptides (ViraFEST assay). The specimen sequenced was CD4+ T cells from blood, cultured in vitro. These receptors came from a human donor who had recovered from COVID-19.

The chain joins TRBV20-1 to TRBJ2-3; D uncertain. CDR1 and CDR2 from the germline V gene are DFQATT and SNEGSKA (reference sequence). Trimming removed 6 bases from V and 0 bases from J, with 4 bases in between. CDR3 length equals 11 residues. The CDR3 nucleotides read TGCAGTGCAGCGAGCACAGATACGCAGTATTTT. Protein product: CSAASTDTQYF.

J is TRBJ1-2 and V is TRBV19; 10 bases line up with TRBD1. Per germline, CDR1 LNHDA and CDR2 SQIVND (reference sequence). The J segment lost 4 bases and the V segment lost 4 bases, leaving 6 bases of the junction unmatched. The CDR3 is 15 residues long. The CDR3 spells CASSTTRDRGYGYTF. CDR3 nucleotides: TGTGCCAGTAGTACGACCCGGGACAGGGGCTATGGCTACACCTTC.

The CDR3 DNA is TGTGCCACCAGTGACCCTCCCAGCAATGAGCAGTTCTTC. This sequence encodes CATSDPPSNEQFF. The rearrangement joins TRBV24-1 to TRBJ2-1, with D unclear. Germline V gene lookup returns CDR1 KGHDR and CDR2 SFDVKD. The length of the CDR3 is 13 residues. Trimming took off 4 bases at V and 6 bases at J, with 9 bases between the two ends.

By share of the sample, this clonotype is large. The chain joins TRBV6-2 or TRBV6-3 to TRBJ1-2; D unresolved. The CDR3 loop spans 12 amino acids. The germline V gene encodes CDR1 MNHEY and CDR2 SVGEGT. Trimming stripped 5 bases from V and 2 bases from J, with 6 bases between. CDR3 amino acids: CASSPMNYGYTF. The DNA for the CDR3 is TGTGCCAGCAGTCCCATGAACTATGGCTACACCTTC.

This clonotype occurred a few times. The chain combines TRBV20-1 with TRBJ2-7; D assignment may be TRBD1 or TRBD2 (5 bases each). With 5 bases removed from V and 0 bases from J, the gap between germline ends came to 14 bases. Per the germline V gene, CDR1 is DFQATT and CDR2 is SNEGSKA (reference sequence). The CDR3 covers 14 residues. CDR3: CSARGRGNSYEQYF. CDR3 sequence (DNA): TGCAGTGCTCGGGGCCGTGGTAACTCCTACGAGCAGTACTTC.

This chain joins TRBV7-3 and TRBJ1-2; a weak D match, TRBD1 (5 bases). The CDR3 spans 15 residues. The V gene's germline CDR1 is SGHTA and CDR2 FQGTGA. Trimming pared 2 bases from V and 3 bases from J, leaving 13 bases between. The CDR3 DNA reads as TGTGCCAGCAGCTTACCGGGGGGAATATACTATGGCTACACCTTC. Amino acids: CASSLPGGIYYGYTF.

The genes are TRBV6-1 and TRBJ1-5, with 10 nucleotides matching TRBD1. V was pared by 6 bases and J by 6 bases, with 8 bases of the junction left unmatched. CDR1 MNHNS and CDR2 SASEGT come from the germline V gene. The CDR3 loop spans 15 amino acids. Written as DNA, the CDR3 is TGTGCCAGCAGCCTAGGGACAGGGGATACTCAGCCCCAGCATTTT. Residues: CASSLGTGDTQPQHF.

This clonotype was picked up one time. This chain connects TRBV6-1 to TRBJ1-1; D gene unclear. Trimming stripped 7 bases from V and 1 base from J, with 16 bases between. The CDR3 consists of 15 residues. Germline CDR1 reads MNHNS; CDR2 reads SASEGT. The CDR3 here is CASITPVGRNTEAFF. DNA of the CDR3: TGTGCCAGCATAACCCCGGTGGGCAGGAACACTGAAGCTTTCTTT.

In its sample, this clonotype is medium-sized. V gene TRBV12-3 or TRBV12-4 combines with J gene TRBJ2-7; tentatively, D is TRBD1 or TRBD2 (6 bases each). Trimming cost V 3 bases and J 0 bases, with 18 bases left between them. The CDR3 consists of 17 residues. CDR3 coding DNA: TGTGCCAGCAGTTTGGGTGGGGGGCCGCAGTCCTCCTACGAGCAGTACTTC. Its protein product is CASSLGGGPQSSYEQYF.

The V call is TRBV7-9, the J call TRBJ1-1; TRBD1 matches 7 bases. The trim removed 5 bases at V and 10 bases at J, leaving 7 bases unmatched. The germline V gene has CDR1 SEHNR and CDR2 FQNEAQ (reference sequence). This CDR3 spans 12 amino acids. This chain's CDR3 is CASSQGGGGAFF. The CDR3 bases are TGTGCCAGCAGCCAAGGGGGCGGAGGAGCTTTCTTT.

This clonotype was detected only a few times. The CDR3 region is CASSQGTGGFTGELFF. CDR3 nucleotides: TGCGCCAGCAGCCAAGGGACAGGGGGCTTTACCGGGGAGCTGTTTTTT. This chain joins TRBV4-3 and TRBJ2-2, with TRBD1 matching over 11 bases. J gave up 5 bases and V 1 base, and 3 bases lay outside the gene matches. The CDR3 runs to 16 residues. Per the germline V gene, CDR1 is LGHNA and CDR2 is YSLEER.

The chain carries TRBV5-4 and TRBJ2-1; D might be TRBD1 (6 bases). The V and J ends lost 4 bases and 2 bases respectively, with 13 bases between them. This CDR3 region has 15 residues. Germline CDR1 reads SGHNT; CDR2 reads YYREEE (reference sequence). The CDR3 DNA reads as TGTGCCAGCAGCGGCGACAGGTGGACCTACAATGAGCAGTTCTTC. Translation: CASSGDRWTYNEQFF.

CDR3 sequence reads: CASVTRATTGELFF. The CDR3 DNA reads TGTGCCAGCGTGACTAGAGCAACCACCGGGGAGCTGTTTTTT. The chain employs TRBV7-9 and TRBJ2-2, with a possible D match to TRBD2 (6 bases). Looked up from germline, CDR1 is SEHNR and CDR2 is FQNEAQ (reference sequence). The CDR3 length is 14 residues. The germline V and J ends were trimmed by 8 bases and 4 bases, with 14 bases remaining between them. Full variable domain (outside the CDR3, taken from reference TRBV7-9 and TRBJ2-2): DTGVSQNPRHKITKRGQNVTFRCDPISEHNRLYWYRQTLGQGPEFLTYFQNEAQLEKSRLLSDRFSAERPKGSFSTLEIQRTEQGDSAMYLCASVTRATTGELFFGEGSRLTVL.

The V gene is TRBV27, the J gene TRBJ2-7; 8 bases match TRBD1. V lost 8 bases, J lost 5 bases, and 8 bases stayed unmatched. The germline V gene encodes CDR1 MNHEY and CDR2 SMNVEV (reference sequence). This CDR3 region has 13 residues. In nucleotides, the CDR3 is TGTGCCAGCCGTGCAGGGGGCTACAACGAGCAGTACTTC. This encodes CASRAGGYNEQYF.

Relative to its sample, this clonotype is large (0.1 to 1%). This chain links TRBV19 with TRBJ2-2; no reliable D call. Deletions cut 5 bases from V and 6 bases from J, with 13 bases between. The CDR3 sequence is 14 residues long. The germline V gene has CDR1 LNHDA and CDR2 SQIVND (reference sequence). The CDR3 sequence is CASSVDGSAGELFF. In DNA form, the CDR3 reads TGTGCCAGTAGTGTGGATGGGTCTGCCGGGGAGCTGTTTTTT.

The chain uses TRBV21-1 and TRBJ1-5. TRBV21-1 is recorded as a pseudogene. This CDR3 is built from 15 residues. This CDR3 is CASSKNSISNQPQHF. CDR3 bases: TGTGCCAGCAGCAAAAACAGTATTAGCAATCAGCCCCAGCATTTT.

This clonotype rates as large (0.1 to 1%). This chain connects TRBV6-1 to TRBJ1-2; D might be TRBD1 (6 bases). This CDR3 has 13 residues. V shed 3 bases and J shed 6 bases, with 11 bases lying between them. CDR1 is MNHNS and CDR2 is SASEGT in the germline V gene. The CDR3 bases are TGTGCCAGCAGTGATGGCAGGGGCGATGGCTACACCTTC. Translation: CASSDGRGDGYTF.

The chain is built from TRBV25-1 and TRBJ2-1, with TRBD2 as a possible D gene (6 bases). Germline V gene lookup returns CDR1 MGHDK and CDR2 SYGVNS. V gave up 4 bases and J gave up 1 base, with 11 bases separating them. The CDR3 is 15 residues long. The CDR3 region is CASSVTGTSYNEQFF. CDR3 DNA: TGTGCCAGCAGTGTAACCGGGACTTCCTACAATGAGCAGTTCTTC.

By share, this clonotype ranks as hyperexpanded. The chain uses TRBV20-1 and TRBJ2-1, with D possibly being TRBD1 or TRBD2 (6 bases each). Germline V gives CDR1 DFQATT, CDR2 SNEGSKA (reference sequence). V dropped 6 bases and J dropped 8 bases, with 20 bases sitting between them. CDR3 length equals 14 residues. For the CDR3, the DNA is TGCAGTGCCGTTCTCCGGGGGCGCGTCGATGAGCAGTTCTTC. Translated: CSAVLRGRVDEQFF.

This rearrangement joins TRBV18 to TRBJ1-1; D is undetermined. The CDR3 length is 14 residues. The germline V and J ends were trimmed by 2 bases and 1 base, with 8 bases remaining between them. Germline values: CDR1 KGHSH, CDR2 LQKENI. In nucleotides, the CDR3 is TGTGCCAGCTCACCAATCCCAGGGAACACTGAAGCTTTCTTT. It codes for CASSPIPGNTEAFF.

This clonotype is hyperexpanded in the sample. The CDR3 coding sequence is TGTGCCAGCGCCCTCAGGGGAGGGGATCTTAACTATGGCTACACCTTC. Protein sequence: CASALRGGDLNYGYTF. The chain couples TRBV6-1 to TRBJ1-2, with a weak D call TRBD1 (6 bases). This CDR3 is built from 16 residues. The germline gives CDR1 MNHNS, CDR2 SASEGT. V was clipped by 8 bases and J by 1 base, with 20 bases between them.

For the CDR3, the DNA is TGTGCCAGCAGCTTTCTAGCGGGGGAGATGACCCAGTACTTC. Protein product: CASSFLAGEMTQYF. The rearrangement uses TRBV7-9 and TRBJ2-5, with 10 bases aligning to TRBD2. V shed 3 bases and J 7 bases; nucleotides not matched to a gene: 5. This CDR3 contains 14 residues. The germline V gene encodes CDR1 SEHNR and CDR2 FQNEAQ (reference sequence).

The CDR3 DNA follows: TGTGCCAGTCGACAGGGGGTCAACGAGCAGTACTTC. Protein: CASRQGVNEQYF. The V call is TRBV2, the J call TRBJ2-7, with 9 bases matching TRBD1. Per germline, CDR1 SNHLY and CDR2 FYNNEI. This CDR3 has 12 residues. The ends lost 9 bases at V and 5 bases at J; junction bases unmatched: 5. Drawing the rest from reference TRBV2 and TRBJ2-7, the complete variable domain is EPEVTQTPSHQVTQMGQEVILRCVPISNHLYFYWYRQILGQKVEFLVSFYNNEISEKSEIFDDQFSVERPDGSNFTLKIRSTKLEDSAMYFCASRQGVNEQYFGPGTRLTVT.

This rearrangement joins TRBV12-3 or TRBV12-4 to TRBJ2-7, with a possible D match to TRBD2 (6 bases). Trimming pared 5 bases from V and 6 bases from J, leaving 17 bases between. This CDR3 is built from 14 residues. CDR3 DNA sequence: TGTGCCAGCAGTGCCTCGGGACTCCTATCCGAGCAGTACTTC. Translated: CASSASGLLSEQYF.